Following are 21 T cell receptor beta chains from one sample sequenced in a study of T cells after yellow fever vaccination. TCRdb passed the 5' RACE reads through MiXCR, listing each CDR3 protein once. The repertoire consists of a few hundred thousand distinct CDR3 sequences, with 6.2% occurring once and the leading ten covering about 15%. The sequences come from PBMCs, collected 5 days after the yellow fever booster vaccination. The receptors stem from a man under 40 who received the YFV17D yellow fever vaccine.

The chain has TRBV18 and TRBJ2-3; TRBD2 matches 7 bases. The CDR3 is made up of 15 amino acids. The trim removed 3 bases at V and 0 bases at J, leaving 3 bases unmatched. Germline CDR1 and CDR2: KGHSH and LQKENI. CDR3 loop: CASSPLAASTDTQYF. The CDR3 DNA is TGTGCCAGCTCACCGCTAGCGGCTAGCACAGATACGCAGTATTTT.

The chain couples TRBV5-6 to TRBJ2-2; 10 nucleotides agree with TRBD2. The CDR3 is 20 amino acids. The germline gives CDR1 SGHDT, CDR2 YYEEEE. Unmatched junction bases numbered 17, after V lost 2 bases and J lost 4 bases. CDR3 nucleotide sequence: TGTGCCAGCAGCTTAGGACTAGCGGCCAGACTACTCGCGGGCACCGGGGAGCTGTTTTTT. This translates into CASSLGLAARLLAGTGELFF. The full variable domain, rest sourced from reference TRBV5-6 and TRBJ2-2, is DAGVTQSPTHLIKTRGQQVTLRCSPKSGHDTVSWYQQALGQGPQFIFQYYEEEERQRGNFPDRFSGHQFPNYSSELNVNALLLGDSALYLCASSLGLAARLLAGTGELFFGEGSRLTVL.

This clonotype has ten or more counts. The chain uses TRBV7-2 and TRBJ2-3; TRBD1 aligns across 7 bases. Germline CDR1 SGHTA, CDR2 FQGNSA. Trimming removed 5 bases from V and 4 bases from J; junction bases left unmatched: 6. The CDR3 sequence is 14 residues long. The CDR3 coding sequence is TGTGCCAGCAGCAGAAACAGGGGAGCAGATACGCAGTATTTT. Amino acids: CASSRNRGADTQYF.

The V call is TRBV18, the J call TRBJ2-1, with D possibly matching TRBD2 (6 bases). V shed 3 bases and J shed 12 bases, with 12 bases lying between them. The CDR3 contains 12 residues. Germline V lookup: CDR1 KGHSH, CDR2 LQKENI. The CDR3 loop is CASSPGTGGQFF. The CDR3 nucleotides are TGTGCCAGCTCACCCGGGACTGGGGGGCAGTTCTTC.

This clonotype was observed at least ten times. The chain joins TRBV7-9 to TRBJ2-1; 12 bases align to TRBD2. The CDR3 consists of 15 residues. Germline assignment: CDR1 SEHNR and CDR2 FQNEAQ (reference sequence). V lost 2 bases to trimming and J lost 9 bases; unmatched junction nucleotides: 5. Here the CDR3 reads CASSLRLAGGGEQFF. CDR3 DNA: TGTGCCAGCAGCTTACGGCTAGCGGGAGGGGGTGAGCAGTTCTTC.

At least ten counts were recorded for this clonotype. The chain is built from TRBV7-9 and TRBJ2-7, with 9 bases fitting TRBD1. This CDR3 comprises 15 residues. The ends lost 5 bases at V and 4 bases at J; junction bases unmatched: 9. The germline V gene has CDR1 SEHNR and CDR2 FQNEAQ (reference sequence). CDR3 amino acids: CASSPRGQGIYEQYF. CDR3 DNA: TGTGCCAGCAGCCCTCGGGGACAGGGTATTTACGAGCAGTACTTC.

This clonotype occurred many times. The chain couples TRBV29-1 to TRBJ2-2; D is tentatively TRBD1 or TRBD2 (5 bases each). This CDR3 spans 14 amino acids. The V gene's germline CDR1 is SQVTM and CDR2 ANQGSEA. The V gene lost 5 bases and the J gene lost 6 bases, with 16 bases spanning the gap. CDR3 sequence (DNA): TGCAGCGTTCCAAACCCCCAGGGAGCCGGGGAGCTGTTTTTT. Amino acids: CSVPNPQGAGELFF.

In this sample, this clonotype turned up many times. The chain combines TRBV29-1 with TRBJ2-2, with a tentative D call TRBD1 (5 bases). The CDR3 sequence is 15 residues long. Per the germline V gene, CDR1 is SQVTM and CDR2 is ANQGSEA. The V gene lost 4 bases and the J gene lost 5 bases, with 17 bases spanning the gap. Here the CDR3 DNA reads TGCAGCGTTGCCTCAGGGCTCGTCGGGACCGGGGAGCTGTTTTTT. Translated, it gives CSVASGLVGTGELFF.

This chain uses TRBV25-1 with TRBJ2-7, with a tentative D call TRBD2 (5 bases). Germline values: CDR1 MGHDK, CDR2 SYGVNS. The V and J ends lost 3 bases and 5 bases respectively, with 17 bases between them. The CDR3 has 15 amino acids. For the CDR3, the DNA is TGTGCCAGCAGTGACCGTTATGGACTGGGCCACGAGCAGTACTTC. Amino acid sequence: CASSDRYGLGHEQYF.

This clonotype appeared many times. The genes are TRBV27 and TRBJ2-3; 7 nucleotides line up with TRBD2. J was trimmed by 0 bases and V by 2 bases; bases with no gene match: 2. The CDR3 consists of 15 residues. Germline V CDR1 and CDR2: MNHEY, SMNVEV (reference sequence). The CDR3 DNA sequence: TGTGCCAGCAGTTTAGGCGGGAGTAGCACAGATACGCAGTATTTT. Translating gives CASSLGGSSTDTQYF.

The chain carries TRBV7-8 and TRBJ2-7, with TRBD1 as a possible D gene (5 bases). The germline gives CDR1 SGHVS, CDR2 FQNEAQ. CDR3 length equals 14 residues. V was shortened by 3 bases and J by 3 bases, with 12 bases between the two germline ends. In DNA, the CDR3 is TGTGCCAGCAGCTTGGAAAGGGGTGGCTACGAGCAGTACTTC. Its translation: CASSLERGGYEQYF.

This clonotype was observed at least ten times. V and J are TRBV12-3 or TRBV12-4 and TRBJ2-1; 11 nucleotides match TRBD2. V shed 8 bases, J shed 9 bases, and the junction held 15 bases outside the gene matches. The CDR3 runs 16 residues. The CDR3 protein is CASRKGTSGSLGEQFF. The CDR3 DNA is TGTGCCAGCCGGAAAGGAACTAGCGGGAGCTTGGGTGAGCAGTTCTTC.

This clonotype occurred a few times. This CDR3 is CSARDPGGSKAYF. In DNA, the CDR3 is TGCAGTGCTAGAGATCCCGGGGGAAGTAAGGCGTACTTC. The chain recombines TRBV20-1 with TRBJ2-5; possible D gene TRBD2, 6 bases. Germline V gene data show CDR1 as DFQATT and CDR2 as SNEGSKA (reference sequence). The CDR3 runs 13 residues. With 0 bases removed from V and 13 bases from J, the gap between germline ends came to 18 bases.

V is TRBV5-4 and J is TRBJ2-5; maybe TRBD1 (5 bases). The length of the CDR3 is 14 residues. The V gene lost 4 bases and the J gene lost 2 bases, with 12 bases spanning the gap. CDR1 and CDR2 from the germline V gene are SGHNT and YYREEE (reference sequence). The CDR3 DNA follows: TGTGCCAGCAGCGGGGTGGGGCCACAAGAGACCCAGTACTTC. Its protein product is CASSGVGPQETQYF.

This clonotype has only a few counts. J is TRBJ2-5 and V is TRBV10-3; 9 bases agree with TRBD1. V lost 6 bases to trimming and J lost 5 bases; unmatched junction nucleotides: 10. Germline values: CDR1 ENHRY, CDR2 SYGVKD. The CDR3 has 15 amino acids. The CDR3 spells CAIRGDRENSETQYF. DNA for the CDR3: TGTGCCATCAGGGGGGACAGGGAAAATTCGGAGACCCAGTACTTC.

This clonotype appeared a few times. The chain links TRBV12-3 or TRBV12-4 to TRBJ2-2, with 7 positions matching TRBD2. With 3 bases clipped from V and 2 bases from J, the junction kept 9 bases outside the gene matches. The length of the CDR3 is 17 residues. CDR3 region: CASSFPAGAVNTGELFF. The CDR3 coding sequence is TGTGCCAGCAGTTTCCCGGCGGGAGCGGTAAACACCGGGGAGCTGTTTTTT.

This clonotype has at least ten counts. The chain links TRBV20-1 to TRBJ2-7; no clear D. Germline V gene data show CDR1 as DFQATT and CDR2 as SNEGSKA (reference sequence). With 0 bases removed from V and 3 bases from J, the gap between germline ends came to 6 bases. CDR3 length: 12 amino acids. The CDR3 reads CSAREADYEQYF. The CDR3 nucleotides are TGCAGTGCTAGAGAGGCAGACTACGAGCAGTACTTC.

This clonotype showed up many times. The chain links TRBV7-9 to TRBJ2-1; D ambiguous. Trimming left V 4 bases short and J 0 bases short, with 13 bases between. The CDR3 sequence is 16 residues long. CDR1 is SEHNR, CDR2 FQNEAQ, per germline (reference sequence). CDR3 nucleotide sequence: TGTGCCAGCAGCTCCCCGGGCCCGAGCTCCTACAATGAGCAGTTCTTC. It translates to CASSSPGPSSYNEQFF.

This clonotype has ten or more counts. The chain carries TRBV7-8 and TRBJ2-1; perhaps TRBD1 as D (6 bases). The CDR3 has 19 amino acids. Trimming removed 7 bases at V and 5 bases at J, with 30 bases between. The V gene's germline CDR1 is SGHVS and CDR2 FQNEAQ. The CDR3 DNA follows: TGTGCCAGCAACCCTAAAAAGGGTTTGAGGGGGAAGCGGAACAATGAGCAGTTCTTC. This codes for CASNPKKGLRGKRNNEQFF.

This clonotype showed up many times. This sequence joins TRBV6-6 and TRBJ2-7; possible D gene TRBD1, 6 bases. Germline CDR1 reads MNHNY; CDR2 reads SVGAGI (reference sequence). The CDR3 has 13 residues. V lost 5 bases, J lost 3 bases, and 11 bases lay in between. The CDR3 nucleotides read TGTGCCAGCAGTCTGGGACAAGTCTACGAGCAGTACTTC. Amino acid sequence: CASSLGQVYEQYF.

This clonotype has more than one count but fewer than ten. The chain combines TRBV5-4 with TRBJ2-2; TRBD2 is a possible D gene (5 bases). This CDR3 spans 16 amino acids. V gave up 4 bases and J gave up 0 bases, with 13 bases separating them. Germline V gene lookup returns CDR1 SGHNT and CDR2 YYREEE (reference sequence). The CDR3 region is CASSRPGSPNTGELFF. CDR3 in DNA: TGTGCCAGCAGCCGACCGGGGTCGCCGAACACCGGGGAGCTGTTTTTT. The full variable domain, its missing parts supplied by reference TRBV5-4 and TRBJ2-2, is ETGVTQSPTHLIKTRGQQVTLRCSSQSGHNTVSWYQQALGQGPQFIFQYYREEENGRGNFPPRFSGLQFPNYSSELNVNALELDDSALYLCASSRPGSPNTGELFFGEGSRLTVL.